One sample yielded the 3 T cell receptor beta chains listed below, sequenced in a study of shared clonotypes between healthy human individuals. Clones were sequenced by immunoSEQ multiplex PCR, and TCRdb holds only the in-frame ones, with some missing. The sample has 2 million to 3 million clones; 93% are singletons. Sequencing was done on a sample of naive CD4+ T cells from PBMCs. Sample subset: CD45RA+ positively selected. The receptors originated from a man aged 18-30 years in good health. Some clones in this sample may be carry-over from other donors' samples.

The V and J genes are TRBV7-3 and TRBJ2-3; D uncertain. This CDR3 has 16 residues. Trimming stripped 5 bases from V and 0 bases from J, with 15 bases between. Looked up from germline, CDR1 is SGHTA and CDR2 is FQGTGA. CDR3 coding DNA: TGTGCCAGCAGCCCCGGAAGCCTTACTAGCACAGATACGCAGTATTTT. Translation: CASSPGSLTSTDTQYF.

The V and J genes are TRBV7-3 and TRBJ1-3, with a weak D call TRBD1 (6 bases). The CDR3 extends over 16 amino acids. Germline CDR1 is SGHTA and CDR2 is FQGTGA. V lost 2 bases, J lost 4 bases, and 15 bases lay in between. CDR3 nucleotides: TGTGCCAGCAGCTTAGATAGTCGACAGGCGGGAAACACCATATATTTT. Its translation is CASSLDSRQAGNTIYF.

The chain is built from TRBV5-1 and TRBJ2-5; the D gene could be TRBD1 or TRBD2 (5 bases each). Germline CDR1 is SGHRS and CDR2 is YFSETQ. The CDR3 is 15 amino acids. Trimming shortened V by 4 bases and J by 1 base, and 14 bases separated the two germline ends. CDR3 sequence: CASSVPWGSQETQYF. CDR3 coding DNA: TGCGCCAGCAGCGTCCCGTGGGGGTCCCAAGAGACCCAGTACTTC.